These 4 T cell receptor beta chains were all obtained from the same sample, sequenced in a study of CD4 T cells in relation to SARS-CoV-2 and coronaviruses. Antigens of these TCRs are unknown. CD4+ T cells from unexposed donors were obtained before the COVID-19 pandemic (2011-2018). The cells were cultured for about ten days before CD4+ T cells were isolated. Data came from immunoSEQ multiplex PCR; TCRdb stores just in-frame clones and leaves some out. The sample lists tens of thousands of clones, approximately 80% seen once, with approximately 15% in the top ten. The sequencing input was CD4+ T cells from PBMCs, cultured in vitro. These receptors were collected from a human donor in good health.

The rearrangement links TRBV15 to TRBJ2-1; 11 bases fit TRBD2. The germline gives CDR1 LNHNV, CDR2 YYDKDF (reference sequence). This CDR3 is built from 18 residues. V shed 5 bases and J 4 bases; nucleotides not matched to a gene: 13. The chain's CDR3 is CATSGRLAGKGSYNEQFF. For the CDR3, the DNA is TGTGCCACCAGCGGGAGACTAGCGGGAAAAGGTTCGTACAATGAGCAGTTCTTC.

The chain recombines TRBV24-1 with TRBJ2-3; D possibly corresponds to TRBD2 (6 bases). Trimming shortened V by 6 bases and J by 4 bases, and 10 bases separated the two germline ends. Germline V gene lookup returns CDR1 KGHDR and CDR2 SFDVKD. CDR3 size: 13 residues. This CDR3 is CATSRGIADTQYF. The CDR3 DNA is TGTGCCACCAGTCGGGGGATTGCAGATACGCAGTATTTT.

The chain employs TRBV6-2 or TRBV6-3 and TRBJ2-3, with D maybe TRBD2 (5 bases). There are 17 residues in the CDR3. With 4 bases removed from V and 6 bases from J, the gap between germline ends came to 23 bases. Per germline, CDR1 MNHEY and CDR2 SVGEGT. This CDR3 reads CASSSGVATFLVDTQYF. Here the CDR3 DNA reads TGTGCCAGCAGTTCCGGGGTAGCGACCTTTCTCGTTGATACGCAGTATTTT.

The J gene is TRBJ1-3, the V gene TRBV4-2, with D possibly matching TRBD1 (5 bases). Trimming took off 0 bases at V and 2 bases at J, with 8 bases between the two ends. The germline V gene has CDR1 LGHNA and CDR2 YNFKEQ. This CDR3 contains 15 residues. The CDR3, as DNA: TGTGCCAGCAGCCAAGAGTTGGGGCCTGGAAACACCATATATTTT. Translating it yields CASSQELGPGNTIYF.